These 18 T cell receptor beta chains originate from one sample sequenced in a study of blood T cell repertoires in COVID-19. Data came from immunoSEQ multiplex PCR; TCRdb stores just in-frame clones and leaves some out. The sample contains approximately 49,000 clones, roughly four fifths of which appear only once. The sample consisted of peripheral blood. The receptors originated from a human donor with acute or convalescent COVID-19. The donor label of this sample is uncertain.

This clone was detected only a few times. The chain combines TRBV12-3 or TRBV12-4 with TRBJ1-1; the D gene is possibly TRBD1 (6 bases). V lost 5 bases and J lost 2, with 9 bases in between. The CDR3 has 13 amino acids. This chain's CDR3 is CASSRGQNTEAFF. The CDR3 coding sequence is TGTGCCAGCAGTAGGGGACAAAACACTGAAGCTTTCTTT.

The genes are TRBV28 and TRBJ2-7; D may be TRBD2 (6 bases). Germline V CDR1 and CDR2: MDHEN, SYDVKM. V shed 4 bases and J shed 2 bases, with 18 bases lying between them. The CDR3 length is 16 residues. The CDR3 region has the DNA TGTGCCAGCAGTTCCCGGGACTGGCGGCGGGCCTACGAGCAGTACTTC. This translates into CASSSRDWRRAYEQYF.

This chain joins TRBV7-9 and TRBJ1-1; D not certain. V lost 2 bases, J lost 5 bases, and 9 bases lay in between. This CDR3 has 13 residues. Germline CDR1 reads SEHNR; CDR2 reads FQNEAQ (reference sequence). CDR3 nucleotides: TGTGCCAGCAGCTTACAGGAGGATACTGAAGCTTTCTTT. It is translated as CASSLQEDTEAFF.

V and J are TRBV5-4 and TRBJ2-2; 7 bases fit TRBD1. CDR1 is SGHNT, CDR2 YYREEE, per germline (reference sequence). The CDR3 contains 14 residues. V gave up 8 bases and J gave up 4 bases; unmatched junction bases: 8. DNA of the CDR3: TGTGCCAGTTCGACAGGGCTATCCACCGGGGAGCTGTTTTTT. Its protein is CASSTGLSTGELFF.

The gene calls are TRBV4-3 and TRBJ1-1; 10 nucleotides align to TRBD1. The CDR3 loop spans 15 amino acids. Germline assignment: CDR1 LGHNA and CDR2 YSLEER. V trimming: 5 bases; J trimming: 6 bases; junction bases outside the gene matches: 9. The CDR3 DNA reads as TGCGCCAGCAGCGTATCGACAGGGGGCCGGTCTGAAGCTTTCTTT. It yields the protein CASSVSTGGRSEAFF.

The rearrangement joins TRBV19 to TRBJ2-5; D might be TRBD2 (7 bases). The CDR3 sequence is 16 residues long. Trimming pared 5 bases from V and 5 bases from J, leaving 21 bases between. Germline CDR1 LNHDA, CDR2 SQIVND (reference sequence). The CDR3 nucleotides read TGTGCCAGTAGTTCCTTCGGCGGGGGCCGAGGGGAGACCCAGTACTTC. Encoded protein: CASSSFGGGRGETQYF.

This chain connects TRBV5-1 to TRBJ2-5; 9 positions match TRBD2. After removal of 0 bases from V and 1 base from J, the junction contained 7 bases not matched to a gene. This CDR3 comprises 17 residues. The germline gives CDR1 SGHRS, CDR2 YFSETQ. CDR3 bases: TGCGCCAGCAGCTTGGGGCTCCTGACTAGCGGCCAAGAGACCCAGTACTTC. Translated, it gives CASSLGLLTSGQETQYF.

The V call is TRBV7-9, the J call TRBJ1-4; 8 bases map to TRBD1. Unmatched junction bases numbered 7, after V lost 5 bases and J lost 5 bases. The length of the CDR3 is 15 residues. Germline assignment: CDR1 SEHNR and CDR2 FQNEAQ (reference sequence). CDR3: CASSPTGDRNEKLFF. DNA for the CDR3: TGTGCCAGCAGCCCGACAGGGGACCGAAATGAAAAACTGTTTTTT.

The chain employs TRBV7-8 and TRBJ2-7, with 14 bases that match TRBD2. This CDR3 contains 17 residues. Germline V lookup: CDR1 SGHVS, CDR2 FQNEAQ. V lost 5 bases, J lost 1 base, and 7 bases stayed unmatched. The CDR3 sequence: CASSPGLAGGHSYEQYF. CDR3 in DNA: TGTGCCAGCAGCCCAGGACTAGCGGGGGGCCATTCCTACGAGCAGTACTTC.

J is TRBJ2-5 and V is TRBV5-5, with TRBD2 matching over 7 bases. The germline gives CDR1 SGHKS, CDR2 YYEKEE (reference sequence). This CDR3 region has 16 residues. After removal of 5 bases from V and 2 bases from J, the junction contained 12 bases not matched to a gene. The CDR3, as DNA: TGTGCCAGCAGTCCGGGACTACCAACTTCTCAAGAGACCCAGTACTTC. Encoded protein: CASSPGLPTSQETQYF.

The table lists this clone with a few counts. The V gene is TRBV28, the J gene TRBJ2-3; D perhaps matches TRBD2 (6 bases). V lost 3 bases and J 5 bases, leaving 18 bases between the germline ends. CDR1 MDHEN and CDR2 SYDVKM come from the germline V gene. There are 16 residues in the CDR3. This chain's CDR3 is CASSFARAGGEDTQYF. The DNA of the CDR3 is TGTGCCAGCAGTTTCGCGAGAGCTGGCGGGGAAGATACGCAGTATTTT. Filled out from reference TRBV28 and TRBJ2-3, the complete variable domain reads DVKVTQSSRYLVKRTGEKVFLECVQDMDHENMFWYRQDPGLGLRLIYFSYDVKMKEKGDIPEGYSVSREKKERFSLILESASTNQTSMYLCASSFARAGGEDTQYFGPGTRLTVL.

V is TRBV21-1 and J is TRBJ1-1; TRBD1, as called in the table, went unchecked against the DNA. TRBV21-1 is a pseudogene locus. The CDR3 has 14 amino acids. CDR3 coding DNA: TGTGCCAGCAGCAACCACGGGACAGGGGGGAAAGCTTTCTTT. The encoded protein is CASSNHGTGGKAFF.

The chain couples TRBV5-4 to TRBJ1-1, with D perhaps TRBD1 (5 bases). V was cut by 4 bases and J by 3 bases, with 16 bases left in between. Germline-derived CDR1 and CDR2 are SGHNT and YYREEE (reference sequence). This CDR3 contains 15 residues. The CDR3 region is CASSPDPGGDTEAFF. The CDR3, as DNA: TGTGCCAGCAGCCCGGACCCCGGGGGGGACACTGAAGCTTTCTTT.

This clone was picked up a small number of times. This rearrangement joins TRBV7-2 to TRBJ2-2; D may be TRBD2 (5 bases). The CDR3 covers 13 residues. V was pared by 3 bases and J by 5 bases, with 7 bases between. CDR1 SGHTA and CDR2 FQGNSA come from the germline V gene. The chain's CDR3 is CASSFPGTGELFF. DNA of the CDR3: TGTGCCAGCAGCTTCCCGGGGACCGGGGAGCTGTTTTTT.

The CDR3 DNA sequence: TGTGCCAGCATCACAGGGCCCGCGAACACCGGGGAGCTGTTTTTT. The encoded protein is CASITGPANTGELFF. V is TRBV2 and J is TRBJ2-2; D is perhaps TRBD1 (6 bases). The germline V gene has CDR1 SNHLY and CDR2 FYNNEI. The CDR3 extends over 15 amino acids. V was trimmed by 7 bases and J by 0 bases, leaving 12 bases between them.

V gene TRBV6-5 combines with J gene TRBJ2-7, with 8 bases identical to TRBD1. With 8 bases clipped from V and 2 bases from J, the junction kept 8 bases outside the gene matches. The CDR3 sequence is 14 residues long. The germline V gene has CDR1 MNHEY and CDR2 SVGAGI. This CDR3 is CASGGSGGPYEQYF. Written as DNA, the CDR3 is TGTGCCAGCGGGGGGTCAGGGGGCCCCTACGAGCAGTACTTC.

This clone has more than one count but fewer than ten. V and J are TRBV27 and TRBJ2-7, with 11 positions matching TRBD2. The CDR3 sequence is 16 residues long. Germline assignment: CDR1 MNHEY and CDR2 SMNVEV (reference sequence). The ends lost 5 bases at V and 5 bases at J; junction bases unmatched: 11. This CDR3 reads CASSPVRTSGRNEQYF. For the CDR3, the DNA is TGTGCCAGCAGTCCGGTTCGGACTAGCGGGCGAAACGAGCAGTACTTC.

This rearrangement joins TRBV28 to TRBJ2-7; perhaps TRBD1 as D (5 bases). Germline V gene data show CDR1 as MDHEN and CDR2 as SYDVKM. This CDR3 spans 14 amino acids. V was pared by 8 bases and J by 4 bases, with 18 bases between. The CDR3 is CASVMDTKGYEQYF. DNA for the CDR3: TGTGCCAGCGTAATGGACACTAAAGGGTACGAGCAGTACTTC.